This entry lists 21 T cell receptor beta chains sequenced from one sample in a study of T cell changes during pregnancy in multiple sclerosis. Clones were sequenced by immunoSEQ multiplex PCR, and TCRdb holds only the in-frame ones, with some missing. The table includes roughly 53,000 clones, approximately 92% detected once. The input for sequencing was CD4+ T cells from peripheral blood mononuclear cells, taken in the third trimester of pregnancy. The receptors shown here come from a female donor with multiple sclerosis, enrolled in a pregnancy study.

V usage is TRBV5-6 and J usage is TRBJ1-4; D might be TRBD1 (5 bases). Germline-derived CDR1 and CDR2 are SGHDT and YYEEEE. The V end lost 4 bases, the J end lost 8 bases, and 12 bases lay between the germline ends. The CDR3 is 13 residues long. This CDR3 reads CASSGLGQEKLFF. The CDR3 nucleotides are TGTGCCAGCAGCGGCTTGGGGCAGGAAAAACTGTTTTTT.

The rearrangement uses TRBV14 and TRBJ1-2, with TRBD1 matching over 9 bases. This CDR3 contains 16 residues. CDR1 SGHDN and CDR2 FVKESK come from the germline V gene. Trimming removed 0 bases from V and 8 bases from J; junction bases left unmatched: 10. CDR3 sequence (DNA): TGTGCCAGCAGCCAAGAATTAGCCGGGACAGGGAACGGCTACACCTTC. This codes for CASSQELAGTGNGYTF.

The V and J genes are TRBV2 and TRBJ2-2; 7 bases are a match to TRBD1. The CDR3 is 13 amino acids. Trimming cost V 7 bases and J 8 bases; bases outside gene matches: 7. In germline, CDR1 is SNHLY, CDR2 FYNNEI. DNA of the CDR3: TGTGCCAGCACGATAGGGGGCTTGGGGGAGCTGTTTTTT. Translated: CASTIGGLGELFF.

This clone was seen just once. The V and J genes are TRBV18 and TRBJ2-3; D is unresolved. Per germline, CDR1 KGHSH and CDR2 LQKENI. V was trimmed by 8 bases and J by 10 bases, leaving 19 bases between them. There are 13 residues in the CDR3. The DNA of the CDR3 is TGTGCCAGCGCGAACCTAGACTTGGTGGCGCAGTATTTT. Its translation: CASANLDLVAQYF.

V gene TRBV2 combines with J gene TRBJ1-5, with D maybe TRBD1 (5 bases). The length of the CDR3 is 12 residues. From germline, CDR1 is SNHLY and CDR2 FYNNEI. The V and J ends lost 9 bases and 7 bases respectively, with 13 bases between them. This chain's CDR3 is CASQGLRQPQHF. Written as DNA, the CDR3 is TGTGCCAGTCAGGGATTACGGCAGCCCCAGCATTTT.

V is TRBV9 and J is TRBJ1-1; maybe TRBD1 (5 bases). Trimming took off 0 bases at V and 4 bases at J, with 13 bases between the two ends. The CDR3 extends over 15 amino acids. Germline CDR1 reads SGDLS; CDR2 reads YYNGEE. The DNA of the CDR3 is TGTGCCAGCAGCGTAGGGGGGGGATTTGGCACTGAAGCTTTCTTT. Its protein product is CASSVGGGFGTEAFF. Full variable domain (missing parts from reference TRBV9 and TRBJ1-1): DSGVTQTPKHLITATGQRVTLRCSPRSGDLSVYWYQQSLDQGLQFLIQYYNGEERAKGNILERFSAQQFPDLHSELNLSSLELGDSALYFCASSVGGGFGTEAFFGQGTRLTVV.

The V and J genes are TRBV28 and TRBJ2-5; TRBD2 might be the D (6 bases). This CDR3 spans 15 amino acids. Germline values: CDR1 MDHEN, CDR2 SYDVKM. V lost 4 bases and J 5 bases, leaving 17 bases between the germline ends. CDR3 in amino acids: CASSSRLGRQETQYF. CDR3 coding DNA: TGTGCCAGCAGTTCTAGACTAGGACGTCAGGAGACCCAGTACTTC.

This chain joins TRBV7-2 and TRBJ1-3; perhaps TRBD1 as D (5 bases). The CDR3 sequence is 15 residues long. The V and J ends lost 3 bases and 4 bases respectively, with 13 bases between them. Germline V gives CDR1 SGHTA, CDR2 FQGNSA. This CDR3 reads CASSFQGQGGNTIYF. For the CDR3, the DNA is TGTGCCAGCAGCTTTCAGGGCCAAGGGGGAAACACCATATATTTT.

The chain joins TRBV6-1 to TRBJ1-4, with no clear D. CDR1 MNHNS and CDR2 SASEGT come from the germline V gene. The CDR3 has 15 residues. V gave up 2 bases and J gave up 5 bases, with 12 bases separating them. For the CDR3, the DNA is TGTGCCAGCAGTGAACCTCGAGGGTTAAATGAAAAACTGTTTTTT. It translates to CASSEPRGLNEKLFF.

The rearrangement links TRBV19 to TRBJ2-1, with D possibly being TRBD2 (5 bases). This CDR3 spans 17 amino acids. Germline loops: CDR1 LNHDA, CDR2 SQIVND (reference sequence). V lost 3 bases and J 0 bases, leaving 15 bases between the germline ends. CDR3 residues: CASSMLQSGSSYNEQFF. CDR3 DNA sequence: TGTGCCAGTAGTATGCTACAAAGCGGCAGCTCCTACAATGAGCAGTTCTTC.

The gene calls are TRBV5-4 and TRBJ2-3; D might be TRBD2 (6 bases). V was trimmed by 1 base and J by 4 bases, leaving 7 bases between them. The CDR3 is 13 amino acids. Germline values: CDR1 SGHNT, CDR2 YYREEE (reference sequence). The CDR3 DNA reads as TGTGCCAGCAGCTTGCCGGGGGCAGATACGCAGTATTTT. Protein product: CASSLPGADTQYF. Together with reference TRBV5-4 and TRBJ2-3, the CDR3 gives the full variable domain: ETGVTQSPTHLIKTRGQQVTLRCSSQSGHNTVSWYQQALGQGPQFIFQYYREEENGRGNFPPRFSGLQFPNYSSELNVNALELDDSALYLCASSLPGADTQYFGPGTRLTVL.

DNA of the CDR3: TGTGCCAGCAGTGACAGGGGGCGGACTGAAGCTTTCTTT. This codes for CASSDRGRTEAFF. V is TRBV6-1 and J is TRBJ1-1, with 8 bases matching TRBD1. Germline loops: CDR1 MNHNS, CDR2 SASEGT. The CDR3 totals 13 residues. Trimming removed 3 bases from V and 5 bases from J; junction bases left unmatched: 2.

This clone was seen just once. This chain connects TRBV19 to TRBJ2-7; 10 bases map to TRBD2. The CDR3 has 13 amino acids. V trimming: 2 bases; J trimming: 9 bases; junction bases outside the gene matches: 4. Germline V CDR1 and CDR2: LNHDA, SQIVND (reference sequence). The CDR3 nucleotides are TGTGCCAGTAGTATACTAGCGGGAGAGGTGCAGTACTTC. It specifies CASSILAGEVQYF.

V is TRBV27 and J is TRBJ2-2, with 12 bases matching TRBD2. The CDR3 totals 19 residues. Per the germline V gene, CDR1 is MNHEY and CDR2 is SMNVEV (reference sequence). Trimming took 6 bases from V and 0 from J; bases not matched to a gene: 11. The CDR3 DNA reads TGTGCCAGCAGCCTAGCGGGAGGGCCTTCTACTTCGAACACCGGGGAGCTGTTTTTT. Protein product: CASSLAGGPSTSNTGELFF.

The chain links TRBV15 to TRBJ2-1, with D maybe TRBD1 (5 bases). Trimming removed 3 bases from V and 7 bases from J, with 7 bases in between. Germline CDR1 and CDR2: LNHNV and YYDKDF (reference sequence). The CDR3 is 12 residues long. The CDR3 nucleotides are TGTGCCACCAGCAGTAGGGGAAATGAGCAGTTCTTC. As protein: CATSSRGNEQFF.

The rearrangement joins TRBV7-9 to TRBJ2-2; D ambiguous. The CDR3 sequence is 15 residues long. The germline V gene has CDR1 SEHNR and CDR2 FQNEAQ (reference sequence). V was clipped by 4 bases and J by 6 bases, with 15 bases between them. For the CDR3, the DNA is TGTGCCAGCAGCTCGCCCCCCCCCAGCGCCGGGGAGCTGTTTTTT. Translated, it gives CASSSPPPSAGELFF.

The chain has TRBV6-1 and TRBJ2-1, with 13 bases matching TRBD2. V gave up 0 bases and J gave up 9 bases; unmatched junction bases: 2. CDR3 length: 15 amino acids. The germline gives CDR1 MNHNS, CDR2 SASEGT. The CDR3 DNA sequence: TGTGCCAGCAGTGAAGCTGGACTAGCGGGAGTTGAGCAGTTCTTC. It translates to CASSEAGLAGVEQFF.

About this clone: Other DNA sequences in this specimen translate into the identical CDR3. V is TRBV30 and J is TRBJ1-2; possible D gene TRBD1, 5 bases. Germline values: CDR1 GTSNPN, CDR2 SVGIG (reference sequence). Trimming cost V 0 bases and J 8 bases, with 10 bases left between them. The CDR3 contains 12 residues. The CDR3 spells CAWSVQGRGYTF. The CDR3 DNA is TGTGCCTGGAGTGTCCAGGGCCGAGGCTACACCTTC.

The chain recombines TRBV4-1 with TRBJ2-3; 10 nucleotides agree with TRBD2. The CDR3 covers 17 residues. Germline CDR1 is MGHRA and CDR2 is YSYEKL. Germline trimming cut 7 bases from V and 4 bases from J; bases unmatched to any gene: 14. In nucleotides, the CDR3 is TGCGCCAGCACCGCCCGGGGGTCTAGCGGGAGTCCAGATACGCAGTATTTT. Its translation: CASTARGSSGSPDTQYF.

The V and J genes are TRBV19 and TRBJ2-2; D is perhaps TRBD2 (5 bases). The V gene's germline CDR1 is LNHDA and CDR2 SQIVND (reference sequence). The CDR3 is 14 amino acids. V was trimmed by 7 bases and J by 0 bases, leaving 9 bases between them. The CDR3 spells CASIRGPNTGELFF. CDR3 nucleotides: TGTGCCAGTATCCGGGGTCCGAACACCGGGGAGCTGTTTTTT. Combining the CDR3 with reference TRBV19 and TRBJ2-2 gives the whole variable domain DGGITQSPKYLFRKEGQNVTLSCEQNLNHDAMYWYRQDPGQGLRLIYYSQIVNDFQKGDIAEGYSVSREKKESFPLTVTSAQKNPTAFYLCASIRGPNTGELFFGEGSRLTVL.

This clone was picked up one time. This chain joins TRBV2 and TRBJ1-4; no firm D call. The CDR3 is 15 amino acids. Trimming took off 7 bases at V and 1 base at J, with 13 bases between the two ends. Germline V lookup: CDR1 SNHLY, CDR2 FYNNEI. CDR3 bases: TGTGCCAGCAAGGCGAGGGCGCAAACTAATGAAAAACTGTTTTTT. This encodes CASKARAQTNEKLFF.